This T cell receptor beta chain was recovered during a study of cytomegalovirus exposure and HLA in healthy donors. Study-wide results and caveats: What was likely a sequencing artifact was a cluster of highly shared sequence variants. In a later analysis, the majority of CMV-associated beta chains seemingly showed HLA restriction. Reports showed the classifier diagnosing cytomegalovirus status with high specificity and sensitivity. Many donors shared some public TCRs, even though most TCR sequences were rare.

The PCR contained 60 Vbeta and 13 Jbeta primers. Repertoires were generated with immunoSEQ multiplex PCR, while TCRdb's copy carries only in-frame clones and drops some. The data show approximately 120,000 clones, around 80% seen once. CDR3 length equals 14 residues. Germline values: CDR1 MDHEN, CDR2 SYDVKM. V gave up 10 bases and J gave up 6 bases, with 21 bases separating them. A word on this clone: Its target is unknown.

The genes are TRBV28 and TRBJ1-2; weak D call: TRBD1 (5 bases). This clonotype was sampled from a man aged 25 to 45 in good health and CMV-seropositive. Sequences were obtained from PBMCs. The CDR3 DNA follows: TGTGCCACCATACACCGAAGGACACCGGATGGCTACACCTTC. This codes for CATIHRRTPDGYTF.